Given below is one TCR beta chain in context. As yet, its antigen is unknown. This CDR3 region has 16 residues. Germline V gene data show CDR1 as MNHEY and CDR2 as SVGAGI. V gave up 1 base and J gave up 2 bases; unmatched junction bases: 4. The data were taken from a study of T cell responses to AZD1222 COVID-19 vaccine. Study-level points and caveats: Nearly half of spike-specific TCRs reportedly target unmutated variant regions. Breadth and depth of Spike-specific TCRs rose after two AZD1222 doses. Clonal diversity may have been underestimated in mostly white British donors.

Libraries were prepared by immunoSEQ multiplex PCR; TCRdb keeps only in-frame clonotypes and omits some of them. The table has about 180,000 clones, 80% to 90% seen once. The chain couples TRBV6-5 to TRBJ1-3; 8 bases agree with TRBD1. The sample here was peripheral blood, taken on day 0 of AZD1222 vaccination. The sequence was collected from an adult in good health. The CDR3 DNA sequence: TGTGCCAGCAGTTACTATGGCAGGGGGCCTGGAAACACCATATATTTT. It translates to CASSYYGRGPGNTIYF.